This T cell receptor (beta chain) appears in the sequencing data of a study of shared clonotypes between healthy human individuals (TCRdb year 2020). Context from the whole study: The cohort included a few men and two women between 18 and 49 years of age. For each donor, three plates each were used for CD4 naive and CD4 memory, two plates were used for CD8 naive, and one plate was used for CD8 memory. Blood TCR repertoires of roughly five healthy adults were deeply sequenced to estimate repertoire size and the extent of clonotype sharing between individuals. To increase sequencing depth and limit assay-specific biases, different laboratories used diverse techniques to prepare libraries and sequence TCR repertoires. Per donor, leukapheresis produced somewhere between about 0.85 and 10 billion PBMCs.

On this clone itself: The antigen this receptor binds is unknown. No quality values exist for individual bases; no much larger clone is one base distant.

The investigation overall reported the following: When four donors were compared, the shared fraction of clonotypes was approximately 5% for naive CD4, 3% to 4% for naive CD8, roughly 2.5% for memory CD4, and 0.3% to 0.5% for memory CD8. Compared with non-shared clonotypes, clonotypes shared by all four sorted-subset donors had higher generation probabilities. Sampling was restricted to blood, and TCR repertoires in tissue are likely to differ from TCR repertoires in blood. Incomplete sequencing was indicated by rarefaction of sorted-subset datasets, despite the large sequencing depth. Naive subsets generally had larger estimated clonotype richness than memory subsets. The small number of donors limited the genetic and exposure-history diversity represented. Pairwise subsampling led to the expectation that sequencing depth would affect the degree of clonotype sharing among donors.

The donors were healthy, HIV-negative adults with no recently reported acute infections or vaccinations. Every donor was a Caucasian adult living in Nashville, Tennessee, USA. CD4+ T cells were enriched through magnetic negative selection, after which naive cells were positively selected on CD45RA and the remaining negative fraction served as the memory subset. After blood collection by leukapheresis, PBMCs were isolated using Ficoll-Histopaque density gradient centrifugation and then cryopreserved in the vapor phase of liquid nitrogen. Analytical flow cytometry was used to check the purity and quantity of each magnetically sorted T cell population. From each sorted fraction, genomic DNA was isolated and quantified by UV absorbance on a Nanodrop 2000c. Cut back by 6 bases and 4 bases, the V and J ends lie 24 bases apart. Measured from the cysteine to the phenylalanine, the CDR3 is 17 residues long. This entry keeps only the CDR3 DNA: 51 bases, framed from base 1. From a lookup of the germline V gene, CDR1 and CDR2 are MDHEN and SYDVKM.

Using the deep immunoSEQ assay, TCR CDR3 regions were amplified from genomic DNA by multiplex PCR. Genomic DNA extracted from each cell subset was distributed evenly over all wells of several immunoSEQ 96-well plates, and each plate served as one replicate. For sorted subsets, around 0.2 ug of genomic DNA, equivalent to about 30,000 T cell genomes, went into each replicate PCR. Purified libraries were measured with a Qubit 3.0 fluorometer, size-checked on a Bioanalyzer 2100, and measured again with the KAPA Library Quantification kit. A separate single-read 150-cycle Illumina NextSeq 550 flow cell was used to sequence each immunoSEQ 96-well plate. In the source study's methods: Because only junctional sequences without quality scores were contained in the immunoSEQ output, filtering matching that applied to full-length reads could not be performed. Sequences were annotated with PyIR, a Python wrapper for IgBLAST v1.9, using IMGT germline references to assign V/J genes and CDR3. Any read was removed if the V/J assignment was weak (E-value above 1e-6), the CDR3 was missing, or the read contained stop codons, out-of-frame junctions, or ambiguous translated residues. V3J clonotypes were defined as sequences sharing the same inferred V gene, J gene, and CDR3 amino acid sequence. The percentage overlap between two repertoires was calculated by dividing the number of shared unique clonotypes by the size of the smaller repertoire. RTK rarefaction, the Chao1 estimator, and Recon v2.1 estimates of unobserved clonotypes were used to assess repertoire richness. Generation probabilities for all TCRbeta clonotypes obtained by the gDNA method from a handful of donors were computed using OLGA. TCRdb took over this immuneACCESS table, retaining in-frame rearrangements with V and J assigned. Such tables are incomplete; in checked studies, under half of the missing clones stem from an unresolved V gene, and the remainder is unexplained. V and J calls and clone size are given by that table; D and trimming were obtained from the DNA. The sample table lists about 340,000 clones, less than 75% of them with a count of one. 8% to 13% of the sample is held by the ten biggest clonotypes.

Sequencing was carried out using memory CD4+ T cells sorted from blood. Reading the label with the study, this specimen's cell subset or site is: CD45RA-negative fraction. The TCR sequence derives from a man aged 30 to 39 in good health. The chain employs TRBV28 and TRBJ1-2; a confident D gene designation cannot be given. The DNA sequence follows: TGTGCCAGCAGCACCCACGCCGGGGAGGATCCCTGCTATGGCTACACCTTC. Translated, this is CASSTHAGEDPCYGYTF.